Sequencing of this T cell receptor (beta chain) was carried out in a study of cytomegalovirus exposure and HLA in healthy donors. The CDR3 extends over 18 amino acids. V lost 6 bases and J 0 bases, leaving 21 bases between the germline ends. The germline V gene has CDR1 LNHDA and CDR2 SQIVND (reference sequence). Profiled with immunoSEQ multiplex PCR; TCRdb holds only in-frame clones, not every one. The profile shows 130,000 or so clones, roughly 89% of them singletons. The receptor's source is a woman in her late teens or twenties in good health and CMV-seronegative. The chain employs TRBV19 and TRBJ2-1, with TRBD1 as a possible D gene (6 bases). Input material: PBMCs. The CDR3 DNA follows: TGTGCCAGTAGCACCCGGGCAGGGGCCGTGAGCTCCTACAATGAGCAGTTCTTC. Translated, it gives CASSTRAGAVSSYNEQFF.